This TCR beta chain was identified during a study of graft-versus-host responses after intestinal transplantation (dated by TCRdb to the early 2020s). Looking at the study overall: The transplants that recipients got were multivisceral, liver-intestinal, or isolated intestinal. Instead of going to the commercial service, samples from a few later patients were sequenced in-house on an Illumina MiSeq and processed with MiXCR. Every recipient was given anti-thymocyte globulin induction, then maintenance tacrolimus and steroids for around three years. Donor T cell macrochimerism was defined as a peak of at least 4% donor T cells among recipient peripheral blood mononuclear cells. The cohort enrolled approximately 24 intestinal transplant recipients including one retransplant, and 3 patients lacking pretransplant specimens were excluded. Alloreactive clones were identified by sequencing pre-transplant mixed lymphocyte reaction products and comparing these products with unstimulated pre-transplant donor and recipient T cells. Bulk TCR-beta CDR3 sequencing was used to track graft-versus-host and host-versus-graft alloreactive T cell clones in the graft, circulation and bone marrow after intestinal transplantation. Broader findings and caveats from the paper: Early after transplant, peak levels of circulating GvH clones were associated with declines in HvG clones. The conclusions were limited by the relatively low number and heterogeneity of the intestinal transplant patients. In the allografts of patients with donor T cell macrochimerism, GvH to HvG T cell clonal ratios were high. GvH clones were detected in recipient bone marrow, and some of these GvH clones were observed earlier in ileal mucosa or blood, consistent with an intestinal mucosal origin.

The time point label on this specimen signifies: cells obtained before transplantation from donor or recipient. In the mixed lymphocyte reactions, about 200,000 CFSE-labeled pre-transplant responders were plated with about 200,000 irradiated violet-dye-labeled stimulators and cultured for 5 to 6 days. After the mixed lymphocyte reaction, proliferating CD3+CD4+CFSE-low and CD3+CD8+CFSE-low responder cells were FACS-sorted on a BD Influx sorter. A remark on this clone: Per-base qualities were not stored, and no clone one base away is much larger.

The CDR1 and CDR2 encoded by the germline V gene are SGHDT and YYEEEE. V gives up 3 bases and J gives up 8 bases, and the segment between their germline ends measures 26 bases. The CDR3 goes from the cysteine to the phenylalanine over 17 residues. Only the CDR3 DNA is retained, 51 bases long and in frame from the first base. Receptor amplification or capture employed the immunoSEQ multiplex PCR assay. For most patients, genomic DNA was isolated with the Qiagen DNeasy Blood and Tissue Kit and sent frozen to Adaptive Biotechnologies for TCR sequencing. Adaptive Biotechnologies carried out high-throughput TCR-beta CDR3 sequencing of genomic DNA for most patients. The paper's processing steps were these. Adaptive's ImmunoSEQ software was the source of the TCR sequencing data for fewer than 20 patients, while a few other patients were processed with MiXCR and VDJtools. To correct CD4 versus CD8 sorting errors, any sequence found in both subsets at a frequency ratio below 5:1 was removed. CDR3 nucleotide sequences shared between donor and recipient were removed because the origin of such sequences could not be assigned. Alloreactive clones required at least 2-fold expansion over unstimulated cells and minimum CFSE-low frequency of 0.002% (template counts) or 0.001% (read counts). Clones were considered mappable if detected in sequenced pre-transplant spleen, lymph node, or MLR CFSE-low populations of the donor or recipient. The cumulative frequency of alloreactive clones was calculated as a percentage of all sequences, weighted by copy number. TCRdb limited this immuneACCESS table to in-frame rearrangements with V and J called. A share of clones is missing; checked studies link under half to unresolved V genes, and the rest is unexplained. That table furnishes V, J and clone size, whereas the DNA furnished D and trimming. The sample table shows 15,000 to 18,000 clones, and 33% are seen once. Under 4.5% of the sample lies in the top ten.

In this chain, TRBV5-6 is recombined with TRBJ1-2; TRBD1 could be the D gene, as 5 bases match. This material consisted of alloreactive CD4+ T cells from a mixed lymphocyte reaction culture, taken before intestinal transplant. The cell subset or site label here, explained by the study, means: CFSE-low proliferating T cells sorted from roughly 6-day pre-transplant mixed lymphocyte reaction (GvH or HvG direction). This clonotype was obtained from a human patient who received an intestinal transplant. The CDR3 protein is CASSSVWGDETSWGYTF. The sequence in DNA is TGTGCCAGCAGCTCCGTGTGGGGGGACGAAACCTCCTGGGGCTACACCTTC.